A single sample gave rise to the 10 T cell receptor beta chains below, sequenced in a study of pediatric ulcerative colitis. During colonoscopy, one to two rectal pinch biopsies were collected. Clones were sequenced by immunoSEQ multiplex PCR, and TCRdb holds only the in-frame ones, with some missing. The sample carries fewer than 30,000 clones, 65% to 80% recorded once. The sequencing sample was made of gut tissue. The receptors stem from a boy younger than 18 with severe ulcerative colitis.

The chain is built from TRBV6-5 and TRBJ2-2; D gene ambiguous. This CDR3 has 13 residues. The germline CDR1 and CDR2 sequences are MNHEY and SVGAGI. V lost 6 bases and J 5 bases, leaving 10 bases between the germline ends. The CDR3 here is CASSPEVTGELFF. CDR3 coding DNA: TGTGCCAGCAGCCCTGAAGTGACCGGGGAGCTGTTTTTT.

This sequence joins TRBV12-5 and TRBJ2-7; D possibly corresponds to TRBD2 (6 bases). Trimming took 5 bases from V and 7 from J, leaving 21 bases between them. The CDR3 runs to 15 residues. Looked up from germline, CDR1 is LGHNT and CDR2 is FRNRAP. The CDR3 loop is CASGPPGRGGVEQYF. CDR3 bases: TGTGCTAGTGGTCCCCCGGGACGGGGCGGGGTGGAGCAGTACTTC. The full variable domain, rest sourced from reference TRBV12-5 and TRBJ2-7, is DARVTQTPRHKVTEMGQEVTMRCQPILGHNTVFWYRQTMMQGLELLAYFRNRAPLDDSGMPKDRFSAEMPDATLATLKIQPSEPRDSAVYFCASGPPGRGGVEQYFGPGTRLTVT.

The chain is built from TRBV11-2 and TRBJ2-3; the match to TRBD2 covers 11 bases. The CDR3 is 16 residues long. Germline values: CDR1 SGHAT, CDR2 FQNNGV. Trimming cost V 5 bases and J 4 bases; bases outside gene matches: 8. The CDR3 nucleotides are TGTGCCAGCAGCCATAGGCTAGCGGGAGGTTCAGATACGCAGTATTTT. It yields the protein CASSHRLAGGSDTQYF.

CDR3 region: CASSILAGAGEQYF. The CDR3 DNA follows: TGTGCCAGTAGTATTTTGGCAGGGGCTGGCGAGCAGTACTTC. J is TRBJ2-7 and V is TRBV19; D possibly corresponds to TRBD1 (6 bases). The CDR3 extends over 14 amino acids. V lost 3 bases and J 6 bases, leaving 15 bases between the germline ends. Germline CDR1 LNHDA, CDR2 SQIVND (reference sequence).

This clone showed up just a few times. V usage is TRBV12-5 and J usage is TRBJ2-1; no firm D call. Trimming left V 0 bases short and J 10 bases short, with 7 bases between. This CDR3 region has 12 residues. The V gene's germline CDR1 is LGHNT and CDR2 FRNRAP. The chain's CDR3 is CASGLVWQEQFF. The CDR3 nucleotides read TGTGCTAGTGGTTTGGTATGGCAGGAGCAGTTCTTC.

This chain connects TRBV7-2 to TRBJ2-7; 7 positions agree with TRBD1. Germline V gene data show CDR1 as SGHTA and CDR2 as FQGNSA. CDR3 length equals 15 residues. Trimming took 5 bases from V and 4 from J; bases not matched to a gene: 11. The CDR3 coding sequence is TGTGCCAGCAGCCCCTCCGGGACAGCCACTTACGAGCAGTACTTC. Its protein is CASSPSGTATYEQYF.

This chain links TRBV11-3 with TRBJ2-3; D is perhaps TRBD1 (7 bases). This CDR3 region has 18 residues. Trimming pared 0 bases from V and 4 bases from J, leaving 20 bases between. The germline CDR1 and CDR2 sequences are SGHNT and YENEEA. CDR3 sequence (DNA): TGTGCCAGCAGCTTAGAAGGGAGGACAGGCGACGGGTCAGATACGCAGTATTTT. Protein: CASSLEGRTGDGSDTQYF.

V is TRBV6-4 and J is TRBJ2-3; 8 bases are shared with TRBD2. The V gene's germline CDR1 is MRHNA and CDR2 SNTAGT. The CDR3 loop spans 16 amino acids. J lost 4 bases, V lost 0 bases, and 6 bases had no gene match. Here the CDR3 DNA reads TGTGCCAGCAGTGACTCGACGGGAGGGGGGGCAGATACGCAGTATTTT. This codes for CASSDSTGGGADTQYF.

The chain recombines TRBV25-1 with TRBJ2-7; weak D call: TRBD2 (5 bases). The CDR3 spans 12 residues. V lost 5 bases, J lost 6 bases, and 11 bases lay in between. The germline V gene encodes CDR1 MGHDK and CDR2 SYGVNS. CDR3 in amino acids: CASSLFGIEQYF. The CDR3 DNA reads as TGTGCCAGCAGTTTGTTCGGGATCGAGCAGTACTTC.

This clone came up once. The rearrangement links TRBV29-1 to TRBJ2-7; TRBD2 matches 10 bases. Germline CDR1 and CDR2: SQVTM and ANQGSEA. Trimming took 5 bases from V and 5 from J; bases not matched to a gene: 9. CDR3 length: 14 amino acids. The CDR3 coding sequence is TGCAGCGTTATTGCTAGCGGGAGATCCGACGAGCAGTACTTC. Translating it yields CSVIASGRSDEQYF.